The TCR beta chain under discussion was sequenced for a study of cytomegalovirus exposure and HLA in healthy donors. Primers for the PCR totalled 60 Vbeta and 13 Jbeta. Profiling relied on immunoSEQ multiplex PCR, and the TCRdb table lists in-frame clones only, not all of them. The table shows about 160,000 clones, with around 83% occurring only once. Trimming cost V 0 bases and J 6 bases, with 14 bases left between them. Germline V lookup: CDR1 SGHDN, CDR2 FVKESK. This CDR3 is built from 15 residues. Study findings and constraints: A previous analysis found most TCR beta V segments productive roughly 87% or roughly 30% of the time.

In this sample, this clone turned up once. Its specificity is unknown. The TCR originated in a man aged 18 to 30 in good health and CMV-seropositive. Source material: PBMCs. The chain carries TRBV14 and TRBJ1-2; tentative D call: TRBD1 (5 bases). This chain's CDR3 is CASSQDEGVWDGYTF. The DNA for the CDR3 is TGTGCCAGCAGCCAAGACGAAGGGGTTTGGGATGGCTACACCTTC.